What follows are 7 T cell receptor beta chains derived from one specimen sequenced in a study of T-cell reconstitution after alpha-beta-depleted transplantation in children. Preparation of the TCRbeta library was carried out with unique molecular identifiers. A single record per CDR3 protein comes from TCRdb applying MiXCR to the PCR reads. Seen here are a few hundred thousand distinct CDR3 sequences, over 10% observed once, and the top ten hold around 2.2%. Sequenced material: PBMCs, mostly from graft donor cells, taken 360 days after TCRalphabeta/CD19-depleted stem cell transplant. The receptors shown here come from a male patient younger than 18 who had a stem cell transplant for acute myeloid leukemia, so the T cells may come from the graft donor.

This clonotype was seen ten or more times. CDR3 sequence reads: CASSPGLAGGPYEQYF. The CDR3 region has the DNA TGTGCCAGCAGTCCGGGACTAGCGGGGGGCCCGTACGAGCAGTACTTC. The chain couples TRBV25-1 to TRBJ2-7; 15 bases agree with TRBD2. From germline, CDR1 is MGHDK and CDR2 SYGVNS. Losses at the gene ends were 5 bases for V and 4 bases for J; bases not matched to a gene: 6. There are 16 residues in the CDR3.

This clonotype has a handful of counts. In DNA, the CDR3 is TGTGCCAGCAGCCAAGCCGCCGTGGGTGAAGCTTTCTTT. Its translation: CASSQAAVGEAFF. The V gene is TRBV14, the J gene TRBJ1-1; D not certain. The length of the CDR3 is 13 residues. Germline V CDR1 and CDR2: SGHDN, FVKESK. The V end was cut by 1 base, the J end by 7 bases, with 10 bases between.

The rearrangement uses TRBV4-3 and TRBJ2-3; D unresolved. This CDR3 spans 14 amino acids. The V and J ends lost 0 bases and 8 bases respectively, with 12 bases between them. Germline lookup yields CDR1 LGHNA and CDR2 YSLEER. The CDR3 reads CASSQDLAPGTQYF. CDR3 DNA sequence: TGCGCCAGCAGCCAAGATCTGGCTCCGGGTACGCAGTATTTT.

The V call is TRBV6-2 or TRBV6-3, the J call TRBJ2-7, with D uncertain. V lost 4 bases and J 1 base, leaving 5 bases between the germline ends. CDR3 length equals 12 residues. Germline V gene lookup returns CDR1 MNHEY and CDR2 SVGEGT. CDR3 protein: CASSFISYEQYF. Written as DNA, the CDR3 is TGTGCCAGCAGTTTTATATCCTACGAGCAGTACTTC.

This clonotype was detected a few times. This chain connects TRBV29-1 to TRBJ1-3; D is uncertain. This CDR3 has 14 amino acids. CDR1 and CDR2 (germline): SQVTM, ANQGSEA. Between the trimmed V and J ends, which lost 6 bases and 0 bases, there was a span of 12 bases. The CDR3 reads CSVAGPYSGNTIYF. CDR3 sequence (DNA): TGCAGCGTCGCCGGACCATACTCTGGAAACACCATATATTTT.

Many counts were recorded for this clonotype. The chain links TRBV7-4 to TRBJ2-7; D is undetermined. CDR1 is SGHVT, CDR2 SQSDAQ, per germline. Trimming took off 3 bases at V and 3 bases at J, with 15 bases between the two ends. The CDR3 runs 15 residues. The CDR3 bases are TGTGCCAGCAGCTTGGTGGCTCCGGGTAGCTACGAGCAGTACTTC. Translating it yields CASSLVAPGSYEQYF.

In its sample, this clonotype was seen a few times. The genes are TRBV14 and TRBJ2-2, with a tentative D call TRBD2 (5 bases). The V end was cut by 2 bases, the J end by 1 base, with 11 bases between. The CDR3 extends over 16 amino acids. Germline-derived CDR1 and CDR2 are SGHDN and FVKESK. The CDR3 region is CASSQRSGRNTGELFF. The CDR3 region has the DNA TGTGCCAGCAGCCAACGCAGCGGACGGAACACCGGGGAGCTGTTTTTT. The complete variable domain, with remaining parts taken from reference TRBV14 and TRBJ2-2, reads EAGVTQFPSHSVIEKGQTVTLRCDPISGHDNLYWYRRVMGKEIKFLLHFVKESKQDESGMPNNRFLAERTGGTYSTLKVQPAELEDSGVYFCASSQRSGRNTGELFFGEGSRLTVL.